This T cell receptor beta chain was sequenced in a study of blood T cell repertoires in COVID-19. Profiling relied on immunoSEQ multiplex PCR, and the TCRdb table lists in-frame clones only, not all of them. Here the sample spans about 200,000 clones, roughly 77% being singletons. Per the germline V gene, CDR1 is LNHDA and CDR2 is SQIVND (reference sequence). The CDR3 loop spans 12 amino acids. The V and J ends lost 7 bases and 5 bases, in that order; junction bases with no gene match: 1. The study assigned cohorts using participant-reported clinical history. This receptor was identified in a woman aged 45-59 years with acute COVID-19. The chain couples TRBV19 to TRBJ1-5; 8 bases are a match to TRBD1. Material: PBMCs or T cells enriched from blood (not recorded which). The DNA for the CDR3 is TGTGCCAGTAAACAGGGGGATCAGCCCCAGCATTTT. This translates into CASKQGDQPQHF.